The T cell receptor (beta chain) described here comes from a study of cytomegalovirus exposure and HLA in healthy donors. The PCR used 60 Vbeta and 13 Jbeta primers. Sequencing was performed with immunoSEQ multiplex PCR; in TCRdb, only in-frame clones are kept and a portion is missing. This table has roughly 130,000 clones, 75% to 90% appearing once. Germline V CDR1 and CDR2: SGHVS, FQNEAQ. Trimming removed 2 bases from V and 5 bases from J; junction bases left unmatched: 12. CDR3 length: 17 residues. This clonotype originated in a man younger than 45 in good health and CMV-seronegative. The sequencing sample was made of PBMCs. The V gene is TRBV7-8, the J gene TRBJ2-5, with 9 bases fitting TRBD2. CDR3 nucleotides: TGTGCCAGCAGCTTATTCTTCGCTAGCGGGATCGTTGAGACCCAGTACTTC. This translates into CASSLFFASGIVETQYF.